The sequence of this TCR beta chain was determined in a study of cytomegalovirus exposure and HLA in healthy donors. In the study overall: One earlier analysis, a look at 150 million to 200 million T cells, found some 120 million unique TCR beta sequences.

With regard to this clone: Its antigen is not known.

Study-wide findings and caveats: Diagnosis of cytomegalovirus status made by the classifier reportedly showed high specificity and sensitivity. When analyzed later, a missense DCLRE1C variant was found to be linked to TCR beta V- and J-gene trimming. CMV serostatus was the sole immune exposure information available.

This PCR relied on a set of 60 Vbeta primers and 13 Jbeta primers. The repertoire was sequenced with immunoSEQ multiplex PCR; TCRdb's copy has only in-frame clones and lacks some. Of 55,000 or so clones in the sample, about 80% were seen once. With V trimmed by 2 bases and J by 5 bases, 8 bases remained unmatched. CDR1 is MNHNS, CDR2 SASEGT, per germline. The CDR3 is 17 amino acids. This rearrangement joins TRBV6-1 to TRBJ2-2, with TRBD2 matching over 10 bases. Specimen: PBMCs. The TCR comes from a middle-aged man in good health and CMV-seronegative. Written as DNA, the CDR3 is TGTGCCAGCAGTGAAAGGAGCGGGGGGGCCCGGACCGGGGAGCTGTTTTTT. Residues: CASSERSGGARTGELFF.